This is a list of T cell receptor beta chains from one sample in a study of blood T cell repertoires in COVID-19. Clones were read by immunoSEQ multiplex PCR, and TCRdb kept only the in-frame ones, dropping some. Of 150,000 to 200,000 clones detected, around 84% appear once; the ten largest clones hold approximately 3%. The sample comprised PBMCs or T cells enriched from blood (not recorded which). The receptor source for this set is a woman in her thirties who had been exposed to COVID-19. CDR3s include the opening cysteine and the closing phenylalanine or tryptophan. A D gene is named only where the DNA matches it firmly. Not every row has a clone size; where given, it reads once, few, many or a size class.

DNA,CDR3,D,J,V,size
TGCGCCAGCAGCCCGGGACAGGGGAACACTGAAGCTTTCTTT,CASSPGQGNTEAFF,TRBD1,TRBJ1-1,TRBV5-1,.
TGTGCCAGCAGTGAAGGGCGGCGGGATGGATACGAGCAGTACTTC,CASSEGRRDGYEQYF,.,TRBJ2-7,TRBV2,.
TGTGCCAGCAGCTTAAGTTCTAGCGGGGGTGAGGAGCAGTACTTC,CASSLSSSGGEEQYF,TRBD2,TRBJ2-7,TRBV11-2,.
TGTGCCAGCAGTGAAGGGACAGGCCTCAATGCTTTCTTT,CASSEGTGLNAFF,TRBD1,TRBJ1-1,TRBV2,.
TGTGCCAGCAGCTTGCAACAGATCTATGGCTACACCTTC,CASSLQQIYGYTF,.,TRBJ1-2,TRBV5-8,.
TGTGCCAGCAGTGAAGAGAGTAACACTGAAGCTTTCTTT,CASSEESNTEAFF,.,TRBJ1-1,TRBV6-4,.
TGTGCCAGCAGTACCGGGTCTCCCATAGACAGGGAAGCTTTCTTT,CASSTGSPIDREAFF,.,TRBJ1-1,TRBV27,.
TGTGCCAGCAGCGGATCTAGCGGGGGGGGGAATGAGCAGTTCTTC,CASSGSSGGGNEQFF,TRBD2,TRBJ2-1,TRBV5-4,.
TGTGCCAGCCGGGACAGAAAATACGAGCAGTACTTC,CASRDRKYEQYF,TRBD1,TRBJ2-7,TRBV6-5,.
TGTGCCAGCAGCCCCGGGTTCGGGGAGACCCAGTACTTC,CASSPGFGETQYF,.,TRBJ2-5,TRBV5-6,many
TGTGCCAGTAGTATGTGGTCTAGCGGGGGGGACGCAGATACGCAGTATTTT,CASSMWSSGGDADTQYF,TRBD2,TRBJ2-3,TRBV19,once
TGTGCCAGCAGCCTCGAGCGGGAGCGGAGTTACCAAGAGACCCAGTACTTC,CASSLERERSYQETQYF,TRBD2,TRBJ2-5,TRBV7-6,.
TGTGCCACCCGGACAAGTGGTTTGGCTGAGCAGTTCTTC,CATRTSGLAEQFF,.,TRBJ2-1,TRBV19,.
TGTGCCAGCAGCGAAGGGTCAGGGGAGGCTTTCTTT,CASSEGSGEAFF,.,TRBJ1-1,TRBV7-9,.
TGCGCCAGCAGCTTTTCGGACACTGAAGCTTTCTTT,CASSFSDTEAFF,.,TRBJ1-1,TRBV5-1,.
TGTGCCAGCAGCCCAGCGCGGAACACCGGGGAGCTGTTTTTT,CASSPARNTGELFF,.,TRBJ2-2,TRBV2,few
TGTGCCAGCAGCCCGACTGGCCTAGCGGGGCGACGGGAGTATTTT,CASSPTGLAGRREYF,TRBD2,TRBJ2-3,TRBV3-1/TRBV3-2,.
TGTGCCAGCAGCGCCGGGACAGGGAGTATAGGTGAGCAGTTCTTC,CASSAGTGSIGEQFF,TRBD1,TRBJ2-1,TRBV5-6,.
TGCAGCGTTGAACAGGGGGGAGGCTACACCTTC,CSVEQGGGYTF,TRBD1,TRBJ1-2,TRBV29-1,.
TGTGCCAGCACCCCAGGGGCAGGGCATCAGCCCCAGCATTTT,CASTPGAGHQPQHF,.,TRBJ1-5,TRBV6-2/TRBV6-3,few